The rows below give T cell receptor beta chains drawn from one sample of a study of blood T cells in healthy people across ages. TCRdb reprocessed the 5' RACE reads via MiXCR and lists one record per CDR3 protein. The table lists 800,000 to 1,000,000 distinct CDR3 sequences, 45% to 50% of them singletons, with about an eighth in the top ten. The sample consisted of blood. All receptors come from a man aged 25 to 40 in good health. Both conserved end residues are part of each CDR3. D genes are given only for firm matches. Part of the rows lack a size; the others show once, few, many or a class for expanded clones.

d_gene: -
v_gene: TRBV12-3/TRBV12-4
abundance: -
j_gene: TRBJ2-7
CDR3aa: CASSLGARVHEQYF
CDR3nt: TGTGCCAGCAGTTTAGGCGCCAGGGTCCACGAGCAGTACTTC

d_gene: TRBD2
v_gene: TRBV4-1
abundance: few
j_gene: TRBJ2-7
CDR3aa: CASSRSPGLASHEQYF
CDR3nt: TGCGCCAGCAGCCGGTCGCCGGGACTAGCTTCCCACGAGCAGTACTTC

d_gene: -
v_gene: TRBV9
abundance: once
j_gene: TRBJ1-1
CDR3aa: CASSVDGTNPAFF
CDR3nt: TGTGCCAGCAGCGTAGACGGGACCAATCCGGCTTTCTTT

d_gene: TRBD1
v_gene: TRBV27
abundance: -
j_gene: TRBJ1-6
CDR3aa: CASTRDRNSPLHF
CDR3nt: TGTGCCAGCACCCGGGACAGGAATTCACCCCTCCACTTT

d_gene: -
v_gene: TRBV6-1
abundance: -
j_gene: TRBJ2-3
CDR3aa: CATTYDTQYF
CDR3nt: TGTGCCACCACATATGATACGCAGTATTTT

d_gene: TRBD2
v_gene: TRBV4-3
abundance: -
j_gene: TRBJ2-1
CDR3aa: CASSPPGLGPYNEQFF
CDR3nt: TGCGCCAGCAGCCCCCCGGGACTAGGCCCTTACAATGAGCAGTTCTTC

d_gene: -
v_gene: TRBV3-1
abundance: few
j_gene: TRBJ1-6
CDR3aa: CASSPATGSRSPLHF
CDR3nt: TGTGCCAGCAGCCCTGCTACAGGATCGAGATCACCCCTCCACTTT

d_gene: -
v_gene: TRBV12-3/TRBV12-4
abundance: many
j_gene: TRBJ2-7
CDR3aa: CASSLKMGGEQYF
CDR3nt: TGTGCCAGCAGTTTAAAGATGGGCGGCGAGCAGTACTTC

d_gene: -
v_gene: TRBV12-3/TRBV12-4
abundance: few
j_gene: TRBJ2-1
CDR3aa: CASSFFERFNEQFF
CDR3nt: TGTGCCAGCAGTTTTTTCGAGAGGTTCAATGAGCAGTTCTTC

d_gene: -
v_gene: TRBV20-1
abundance: -
j_gene: TRBJ2-5
CDR3aa: CSASTGTPQETQYF
CDR3nt: TGCAGTGCTTCTACCGGGACACCCCAAGAGACCCAGTACTTC

d_gene: -
v_gene: TRBV3-1
abundance: -
j_gene: TRBJ1-2
CDR3aa: CASSPRTATYYGYTF
CDR3nt: TGTGCCAGCAGCCCCCGGACAGCCACTTACTATGGCTACACCTTC

d_gene: -
v_gene: TRBV28
abundance: -
j_gene: TRBJ2-1
CDR3aa: CASSLRFGQFF
CDR3nt: TGTGCCAGCAGTTTAAGGTTTGGGCAGTTCTTC

d_gene: TRBD2
v_gene: TRBV7-9
abundance: -
j_gene: TRBJ2-3
CDR3aa: CASSLTSGGPLGPDTQYF
CDR3nt: TGTGCCAGCAGCCTCACTAGCGGGGGGCCCTTAGGACCAGATACGCAGTATTTT

d_gene: -
v_gene: TRBV6-1
abundance: -
j_gene: TRBJ2-7
CDR3aa: CASSEIAGGYTYEQYF
CDR3nt: TGTGCCAGCAGTGAAATCGCCGGAGGCTACACCTACGAGCAGTACTTC

d_gene: -
v_gene: TRBV10-3
abundance: few
j_gene: TRBJ1-4
CDR3aa: CAISENGAGIGATNEKLFF
CDR3nt: TGTGCCATCAGTGAGAATGGGGCAGGGATCGGTGCCACTAATGAAAAACTGTTTTTT

d_gene: -
v_gene: TRBV25-1
abundance: -
j_gene: TRBJ1-6
CDR3aa: CASSWAGNNSPLHF
CDR3nt: TGTGCCAGCAGTTGGGCAGGGAATAATTCACCCCTCCACTTT

d_gene: TRBD2
v_gene: TRBV5-8
abundance: -
j_gene: TRBJ2-5
CDR3aa: CASYPTGGVRGETQYF
CDR3nt: TGTGCCAGCTATCCCACGGGGGGAGTACGGGGAGAGACCCAGTACTTC

d_gene: TRBD1
v_gene: TRBV7-8
abundance: -
j_gene: TRBJ2-7
CDR3aa: CASSLDPWDRERYEQYF
CDR3nt: TGTGCCAGCAGCCTCGACCCTTGGGACAGGGAGCGGTACGAGCAGTACTTC

d_gene: TRBD1
v_gene: TRBV3-1
abundance: many
j_gene: TRBJ2-5
CDR3aa: CASSPRDRAKEQYF
CDR3nt: TGTGCCAGCAGCCCACGGGACAGGGCGAAAGAGCAGTACTTC

d_gene: TRBD1
v_gene: TRBV7-2
abundance: many
j_gene: TRBJ2-1
CDR3aa: CASSLMRTGVEQFF
CDR3nt: TGTGCCAGCAGCTTAATGAGGACAGGTGTTGAGCAGTTCTTC

d_gene: -
v_gene: TRBV11-2
abundance: -
j_gene: TRBJ2-1
CDR3aa: CASSLRGLRGYNEQFF
CDR3nt: TGTGCCAGCAGCTTACGGGGGCTGAGGGGCTACAATGAGCAGTTCTTC

d_gene: TRBD1
v_gene: TRBV28
abundance: few
j_gene: TRBJ2-7
CDR3aa: CASYPPGTGVYEQYF
CDR3nt: TGTGCCAGCTATCCACCGGGGACAGGGGTGTACGAGCAGTACTTC

d_gene: -
v_gene: TRBV5-1
abundance: few
j_gene: TRBJ1-2
CDR3aa: CASSVDRENYGYTF
CDR3nt: TGCGCCAGCAGCGTCGACCGGGAAAACTATGGCTACACCTTC

d_gene: -
v_gene: TRBV20-1
abundance: -
j_gene: TRBJ2-7
CDR3aa: CSARDVGDPTYEQYF
CDR3nt: TGCAGTGCTAGAGATGTTGGGGACCCTACCTACGAGCAGTACTTC

d_gene: -
v_gene: TRBV20-1
abundance: -
j_gene: TRBJ2-3
CDR3aa: CSAQRWGGDTDTQYF
CDR3nt: TGCAGTGCCCAGCGGTGGGGAGGAGACACAGATACGCAGTATTTT

d_gene: -
v_gene: TRBV5-5
abundance: -
j_gene: TRBJ2-7
CDR3aa: CASSPVVGTGEQYF
CDR3nt: TGTGCCAGCAGCCCCGTGGTTGGAACAGGCGAGCAGTACTTC

d_gene: -
v_gene: TRBV5-5
abundance: -
j_gene: TRBJ1-5
CDR3aa: CASSLASGKAPGQPQHF
CDR3nt: TGTGCCAGCAGCTTGGCTTCCGGGAAAGCCCCGGGTCAGCCCCAGCATTTT

d_gene: TRBD2
v_gene: TRBV5-1
abundance: few
j_gene: TRBJ2-3
CDR3aa: CASSFEAGAWDTQYF
CDR3nt: TGCGCCAGCAGCTTTGAAGCGGGGGCGTGGGATACGCAGTATTTT

d_gene: TRBD1
v_gene: TRBV14
abundance: few
j_gene: TRBJ1-2
CDR3aa: CASSQSGQGNYGYTF
CDR3nt: TGTGCCAGCAGCCAATCGGGACAGGGGAACTATGGCTACACCTTC

d_gene: -
v_gene: TRBV27
abundance: few
j_gene: TRBJ2-3
CDR3aa: CASSSQDSTDTQYF
CDR3nt: TGTGCCAGCAGTTCCCAGGACAGCACAGATACGCAGTATTTT

d_gene: -
v_gene: TRBV4-1
abundance: -
j_gene: TRBJ2-1
CDR3aa: CASSQDLGKQFF
CDR3nt: TGCGCCAGCAGCCAAGATTTAGGAAAGCAGTTCTTC

d_gene: TRBD2
v_gene: TRBV3-1
abundance: -
j_gene: TRBJ2-3
CDR3aa: CASSLGLAVDTQYF
CDR3nt: TGTGCCAGCAGCCTCGGACTAGCGGTGGATACGCAGTATTTT

d_gene: TRBD1
v_gene: TRBV20-1
abundance: -
j_gene: TRBJ2-1
CDR3aa: CSATDRGTQFF
CDR3nt: TGCAGTGCTACGGACAGGGGGACCCAGTTCTTC